This TCR beta chain was recovered during a study of T cell responses to AZD1222 COVID-19 vaccine. About the study: Pooled samples include second doses given at about 4 or 12 weeks.

Clones were sequenced by immunoSEQ multiplex PCR, and TCRdb holds only the in-frame ones, with some missing. The table includes approximately 130,000 clones, approximately 85% detected once. Deletions cut 6 bases from V and 0 bases from J, with 15 bases between. This CDR3 has 15 amino acids. Germline loops: CDR1 SGHDN, CDR2 FVKESK. Study results and limitations: CD4 TCRs associated with vaccination spanned spike, dominating at 160-218 and 743-854. In all cases, repertoires were sampled only after the peak T cell response. Donors, mostly white British, included more females; clonal diversity was possibly underestimated.

Note on this clone: Its antigen remains unidentified.

The sequence was collected from an adult in good health. The chain recombines TRBV14 with TRBJ2-7; no firm D call. This material consisted of peripheral blood, taken on day 0 of AZD1222 vaccination. The CDR3 DNA is TGTGCCAGCAGTCCTAATAAATTCCTCTCCTACGAGCAGTACTTC. As protein: CASSPNKFLSYEQYF.